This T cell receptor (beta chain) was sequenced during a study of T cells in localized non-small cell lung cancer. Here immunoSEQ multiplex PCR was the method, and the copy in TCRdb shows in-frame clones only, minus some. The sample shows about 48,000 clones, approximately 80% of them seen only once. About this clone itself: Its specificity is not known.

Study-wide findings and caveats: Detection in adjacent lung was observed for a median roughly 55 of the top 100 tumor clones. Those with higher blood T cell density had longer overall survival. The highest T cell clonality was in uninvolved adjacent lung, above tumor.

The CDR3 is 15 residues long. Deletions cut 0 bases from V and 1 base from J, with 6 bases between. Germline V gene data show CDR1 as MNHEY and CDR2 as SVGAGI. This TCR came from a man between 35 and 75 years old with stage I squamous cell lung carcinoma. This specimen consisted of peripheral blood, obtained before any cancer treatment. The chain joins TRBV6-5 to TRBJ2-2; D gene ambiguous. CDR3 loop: CASSYSLLNTGELFF. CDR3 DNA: TGTGCCAGCAGTTACTCTTTGCTGAACACCGGGGAGCTGTTTTTT.